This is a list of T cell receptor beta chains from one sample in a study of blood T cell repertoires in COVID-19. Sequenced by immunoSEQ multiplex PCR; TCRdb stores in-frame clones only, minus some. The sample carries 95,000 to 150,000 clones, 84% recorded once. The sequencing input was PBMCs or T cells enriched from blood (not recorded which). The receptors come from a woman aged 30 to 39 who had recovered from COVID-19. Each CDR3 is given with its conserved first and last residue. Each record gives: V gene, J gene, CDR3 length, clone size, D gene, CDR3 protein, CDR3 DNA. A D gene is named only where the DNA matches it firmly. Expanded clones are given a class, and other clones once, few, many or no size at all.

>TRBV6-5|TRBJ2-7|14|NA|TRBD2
CASSYMAGDYEQYF
TGTGCCAGCAGTTACATGGCGGGGGACTACGAGCAGTACTTC
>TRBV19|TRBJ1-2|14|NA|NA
CASTYRARGYGYTF
TGTGCCAGTACCTACCGAGCCAGGGGCTATGGCTACACCTTC
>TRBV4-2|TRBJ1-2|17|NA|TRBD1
CASSQASERGGAYGYTF
TGTGCCAGCAGCCAAGCTTCGGAACGAGGGGGCGCGTATGGCTACACCTTC
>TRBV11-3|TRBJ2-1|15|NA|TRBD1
CASSQGQGAGNEQFF
TGTGCCAGCAGCCAGGGACAGGGGGCAGGTAATGAGCAGTTCTTC
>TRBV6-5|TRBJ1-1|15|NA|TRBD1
CASRPPKGGLAEAFF
TGTGCCAGCAGACCCCCTAAAGGGGGCCTGGCTGAAGCTTTCTTT
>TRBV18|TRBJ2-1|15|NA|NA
CASSPPGRGGNEQFF
TGTGCCAGCTCACCACCGGGCAGGGGTGGCAATGAGCAGTTCTTC
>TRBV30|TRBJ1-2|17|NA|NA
CAWSGRSGGPQGYGYTF
TGTGCCTGGAGTGGGAGGTCGGGAGGTCCTCAGGGCTATGGCTACACCTTC
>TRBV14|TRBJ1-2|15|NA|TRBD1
CASSRLTGGNGGYTF
TGTGCCAGCAGCCGCCTCACAGGGGGCAACGGGGGCTACACCTTC
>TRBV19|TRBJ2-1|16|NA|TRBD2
CASSRTSANSYNEQFF
TGTGCCAGTAGCCGGACTAGCGCAAACTCCTACAATGAGCAGTTCTTC
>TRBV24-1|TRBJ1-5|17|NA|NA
CATSDARSGARNQPQHF
TGTGCCACCAGTGACGCCCGAAGCGGGGCCCGAAATCAGCCCCAGCATTTT
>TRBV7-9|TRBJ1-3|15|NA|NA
CASSKGLTSGNTIYF
TGTGCCAGCAGCAAGGGACTGACCTCTGGAAACACCATATATTTT
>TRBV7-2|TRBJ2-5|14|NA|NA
CASSLSGRRETQYF
TGTGCCAGCAGCTTATCAGGGCGCCGAGAGACCCAGTACTTC
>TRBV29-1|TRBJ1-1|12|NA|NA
CSVGHVNTEAFF
TGCAGCGTTGGACATGTGAACACTGAAGCTTTCTTT
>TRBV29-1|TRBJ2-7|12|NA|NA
CSTTDSSYEQYF
TGCAGCACCACGGACAGCTCCTACGAGCAGTACTTC
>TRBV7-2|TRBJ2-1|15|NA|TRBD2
CASSTRTSGSYEQFF
TGTGCCAGCAGCACCCGGACTAGCGGGAGTTATGAGCAGTTCTTC
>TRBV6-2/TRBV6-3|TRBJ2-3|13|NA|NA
CASSSHPVDTQYF
TGTGCCAGCAGTTCCCACCCGGTCGATACGCAGTATTTT
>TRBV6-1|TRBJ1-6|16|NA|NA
CASSALGAGYNSPLHF
TGTGCCAGCAGTGCCCTGGGGGCAGGCTATAATTCACCCCTCCACTTT
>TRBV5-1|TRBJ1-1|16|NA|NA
CASSSDPGVLNTEAFF
TGCGCCAGCAGCTCGGACCCCGGGGTTCTGAACACTGAAGCTTTCTTT
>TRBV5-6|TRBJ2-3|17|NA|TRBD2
CASSLEASGRHTDTQYF
TGTGCCAGCAGCTTGGAGGCTAGCGGGAGACACACAGATACGCAGTATTTT
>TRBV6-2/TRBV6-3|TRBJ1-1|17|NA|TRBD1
CASSWDRTTGMNTEAFF
TGTGCCAGCAGTTGGGACAGAACAACAGGGATGAACACTGAAGCTTTCTTT
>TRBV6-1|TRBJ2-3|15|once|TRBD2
CASSEIAGGSDTQYF
TGTGCCAGCAGTGAGATAGCGGGAGGGTCAGATACGCAGTATTTT
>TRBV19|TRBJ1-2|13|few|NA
CASSQTVNYGYTF
TGTGCCAGTAGCCAAACTGTTAACTATGGCTACACCTTC
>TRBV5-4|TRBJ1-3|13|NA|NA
CASSLPGGNTIYF
TGTGCCAGCAGCTTGCCAGGGGGAAACACCATATATTTT
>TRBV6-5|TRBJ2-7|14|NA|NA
CASRGRDNSYEQYF
TGTGCCAGCAGGGGCCGGGACAACTCCTACGAGCAGTACTTC
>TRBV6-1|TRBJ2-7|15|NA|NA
CASSEAVQRVYEQYF
TGTGCCAGCAGTGAAGCAGTACAGCGGGTGTACGAGCAGTACTTC
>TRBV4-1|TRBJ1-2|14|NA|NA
CASSQVGQNYGYTF
TGCGCCAGCAGCCAAGTTGGGCAAAACTATGGCTACACCTTC
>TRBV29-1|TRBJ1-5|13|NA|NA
CSVEAEGNQPQHF
TGCAGCGTTGAAGCCGAGGGCAATCAGCCCCAGCATTTT
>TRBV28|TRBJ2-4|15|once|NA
CASSRLAGTKNIQYF
TGTGCCAGCAGTAGACTTGCGGGGACTAAAAACATTCAGTACTTC
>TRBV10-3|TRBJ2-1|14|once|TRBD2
CAISTAGGVDEQFF
TGTGCCATCAGTACCGCCGGGGGGGTCGATGAGCAGTTCTTC
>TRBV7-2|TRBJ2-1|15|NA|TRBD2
CASSLGGLGYNEQFF
TGTGCCAGCAGCCTCGGGGGACTAGGGTACAATGAGCAGTTCTTC
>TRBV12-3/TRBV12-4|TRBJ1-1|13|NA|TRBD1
CASSLRGPGEAFF
TGTGCCAGCAGTTTAAGGGGGCCGGGTGAAGCTTTCTTT
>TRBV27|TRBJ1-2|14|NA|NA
CASSKSGGAGGYTF
TGTGCCAGCAGTAAAAGCGGGGGGGCCGGTGGCTACACCTTC
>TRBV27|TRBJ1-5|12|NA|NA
CASSLRGEPQHF
TGTGCCAGCAGTTTGCGGGGGGAACCCCAGCATTTT
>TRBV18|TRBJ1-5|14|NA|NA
CASSPGQPNQPQHF
TGTGCCAGCTCACCGGGGCAACCGAATCAGCCCCAGCATTTT
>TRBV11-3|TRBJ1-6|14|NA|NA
CASSDGGYNSPLHF
TGTGCCAGCAGCGACGGGGGGTATAATTCACCCCTCCACTTT
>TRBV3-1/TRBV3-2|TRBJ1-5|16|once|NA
CATTGKGGGLNQPQHF
TGTGCCACCACTGGGAAGGGGGGGGGCCTGAATCAGCCCCAGCATTTT
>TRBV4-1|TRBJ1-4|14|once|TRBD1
CASSPRYRGEKLFF
TGCGCCAGCAGCCCCCGTTACAGGGGGGAAAAACTGTTTTTT
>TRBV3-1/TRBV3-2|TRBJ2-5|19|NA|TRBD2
CASSQALSSGRMEKETQYF
TGTGCCAGCAGCCAAGCCTTATCTAGCGGGAGAATGGAGAAGGAGACCCAGTACTTC
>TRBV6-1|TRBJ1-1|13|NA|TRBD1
CASSDHRGTEAFF
TGTGCCAGCAGTGACCACAGGGGGACTGAAGCTTTCTTT
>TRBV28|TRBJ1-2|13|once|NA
CASSATGNYGYTF
TGTGCCAGCAGCGCGACAGGAAACTATGGCTACACCTTC
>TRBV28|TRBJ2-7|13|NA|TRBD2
CASNPRGGYEQYF
TGTGCCAGCAACCCCCGGGGAGGGTACGAGCAGTACTTC
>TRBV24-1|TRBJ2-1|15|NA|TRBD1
CATSALGQGGGEQFF
TGTGCCACCAGTGCCCTGGGACAGGGTGGTGGTGAGCAGTTCTTC
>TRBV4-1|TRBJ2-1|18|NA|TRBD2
CASSQVNFRDYPYNEQFF
TGCGCCAGCAGCCAGGTTAACTTCCGGGACTACCCCTACAATGAGCAGTTCTTC
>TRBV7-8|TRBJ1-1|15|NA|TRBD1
CASSLRGQVGTEAFF
TGTGCCAGCAGCTTAAGGGGGCAGGTTGGCACTGAAGCTTTCTTT
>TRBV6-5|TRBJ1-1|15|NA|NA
CASRPSRQARGGAFF
TGTGCCAGCAGGCCGTCTCGACAGGCCCGGGGCGGGGCTTTCTTT
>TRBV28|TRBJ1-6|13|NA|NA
CASSSPRGSPLHF
TGTGCCAGCAGTTCCCCCCGGGGTTCACCCCTCCACTTT
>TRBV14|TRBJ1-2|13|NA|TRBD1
CASSQGQGGGYTF
TGTGCCAGCAGCCAGGGACAGGGAGGAGGCTACACCTTC
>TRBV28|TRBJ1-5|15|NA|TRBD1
CASSFEGARNQPQHF
TGTGCCAGCAGTTTTGAGGGGGCGCGGAATCAGCCCCAGCATTTT
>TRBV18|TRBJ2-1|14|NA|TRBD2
CASSTTSGYNEQFF
TGTGCCAGCTCGACGACTAGCGGCTACAATGAGCAGTTCTTC
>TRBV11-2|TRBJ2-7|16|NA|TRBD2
CASSLGPAGGIYEQYF
TGTGCCAGCAGCTTAGGTCCAGCGGGGGGAATCTACGAGCAGTACTTC
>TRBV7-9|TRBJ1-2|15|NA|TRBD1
CASSLEGGAGYGYTF
TGTGCCAGCAGCCTTGAAGGGGGCGCGGGCTATGGCTACACCTTC
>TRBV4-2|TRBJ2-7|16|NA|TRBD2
CASSQVGLAGVHEQYF
TGTGCCAGCAGCCAAGTGGGACTAGCGGGAGTCCACGAGCAGTACTTC
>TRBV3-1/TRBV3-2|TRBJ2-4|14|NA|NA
CASSPRQVKNIQYF
TGTGCCAGCAGCCCGAGACAGGTCAAAAACATTCAGTACTTC
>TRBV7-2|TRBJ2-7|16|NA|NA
CASSLVRTRDTYEQYF
TGTGCCAGCAGCTTAGTTCGGACTAGGGACACCTACGAGCAGTACTTC
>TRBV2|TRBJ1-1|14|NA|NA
CASSEDGRGVRAFF
TGTGCCAGCAGTGAAGACGGGCGGGGGGTGAGGGCTTTCTTT
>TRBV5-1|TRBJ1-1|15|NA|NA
CASSLDSGWRSEAFF
TGCGCCAGCAGCTTGGATTCGGGCTGGAGGTCTGAAGCTTTCTTT
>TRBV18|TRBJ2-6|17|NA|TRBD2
CASSPRGRASGANVLTF
TGTGCCAGCTCACCACGGGGGAGGGCTTCGGGGGCCAACGTCCTGACTTTC
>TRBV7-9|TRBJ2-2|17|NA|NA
CASSLVVGRAVTGELFF
TGTGCCAGCAGCTTAGTGGTCGGCAGGGCGGTCACCGGGGAGCTGTTTTTT
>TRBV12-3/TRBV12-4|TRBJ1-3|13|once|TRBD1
CASSFGTEDTIYF
TGTGCCAGCAGTTTCGGGACAGAAGACACCATATATTTT
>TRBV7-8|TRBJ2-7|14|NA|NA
CASSSTPGYGEQYF
TGTGCCAGCAGCTCCACCCCAGGGTACGGCGAGCAGTACTTC